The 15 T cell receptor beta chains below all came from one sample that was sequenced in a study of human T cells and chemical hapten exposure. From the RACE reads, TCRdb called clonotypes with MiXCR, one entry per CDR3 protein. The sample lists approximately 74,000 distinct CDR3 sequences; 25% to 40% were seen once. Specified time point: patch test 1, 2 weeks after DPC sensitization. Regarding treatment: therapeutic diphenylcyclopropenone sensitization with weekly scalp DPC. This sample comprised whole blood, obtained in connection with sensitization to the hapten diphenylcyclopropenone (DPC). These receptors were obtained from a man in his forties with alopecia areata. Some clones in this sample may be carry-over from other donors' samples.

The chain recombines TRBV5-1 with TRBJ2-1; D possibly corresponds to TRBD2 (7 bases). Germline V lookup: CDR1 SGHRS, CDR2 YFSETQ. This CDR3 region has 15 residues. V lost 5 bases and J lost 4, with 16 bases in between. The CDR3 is CASSLSGTTYNEQFF. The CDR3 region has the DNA TGCGCCAGCAGTTTGAGCGGGACAACTTACAATGAGCAGTTCTTC.

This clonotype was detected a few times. In nucleotides, the CDR3 is TGTGCCAGCAGCACCCGACTAGCGGGAGGGTCCAATGAGCAGTTCTTC. Translation: CASSTRLAGGSNEQFF. The V call is TRBV7-8, the J call TRBJ2-1; 14 bases map to TRBD2. V lost 5 bases, J lost 6 bases, and 6 bases stayed unmatched. Per germline, CDR1 SGHVS and CDR2 FQNEAQ. The CDR3 has 16 residues.

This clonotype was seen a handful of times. The CDR3: CASSDPLVDSANTEAFF. In DNA form, the CDR3 reads TGTGCCAGCAGTGACCCCCTTGTCGACAGTGCGAACACTGAAGCTTTCTTT. The rearrangement joins TRBV12-3 or TRBV12-4 to TRBJ1-1; possibly TRBD1 for D (5 bases). The CDR3 has 17 amino acids. Trimming pared 5 bases from V and 1 base from J, leaving 20 bases between.

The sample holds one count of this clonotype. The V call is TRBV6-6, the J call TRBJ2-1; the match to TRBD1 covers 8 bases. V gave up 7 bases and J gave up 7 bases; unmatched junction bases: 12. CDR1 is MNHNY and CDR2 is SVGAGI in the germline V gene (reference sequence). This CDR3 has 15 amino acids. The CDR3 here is CASNKDRGPPNEQFF. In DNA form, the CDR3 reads TGTGCCAGCAACAAAGACAGGGGCCCTCCAAATGAGCAGTTCTTC.

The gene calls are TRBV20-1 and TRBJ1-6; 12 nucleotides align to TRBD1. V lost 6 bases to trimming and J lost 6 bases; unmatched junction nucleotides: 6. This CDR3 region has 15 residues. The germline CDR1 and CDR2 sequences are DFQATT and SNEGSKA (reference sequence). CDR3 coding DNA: TGCAGTGCCCGGGACAGGGGGCTCAGTAATTCACCCCTCCACTTT. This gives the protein CSARDRGLSNSPLHF.

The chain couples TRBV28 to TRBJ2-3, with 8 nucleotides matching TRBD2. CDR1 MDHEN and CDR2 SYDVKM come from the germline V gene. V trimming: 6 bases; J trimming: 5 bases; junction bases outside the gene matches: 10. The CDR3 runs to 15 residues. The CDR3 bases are TGTGCCAGCAGCCCAGCGGGAGTGGGGATAGATACGCAGTATTTT. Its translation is CASSPAGVGIDTQYF.

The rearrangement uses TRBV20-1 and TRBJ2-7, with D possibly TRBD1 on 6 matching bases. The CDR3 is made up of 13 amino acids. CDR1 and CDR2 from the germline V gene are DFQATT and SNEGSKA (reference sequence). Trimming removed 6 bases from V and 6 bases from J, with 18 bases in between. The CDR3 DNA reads TGCAGTGCCACGACTTCGACAGGAGGCGAGCAGTACTTC. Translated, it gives CSATTSTGGEQYF.

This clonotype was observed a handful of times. In nucleotides, the CDR3 is TGTGCCAGCAGTCGCCCTTCGGGACAGGCGACGACCCACTTGAGCACAGATACGCAGTATTTT. This sequence encodes CASSRPSGQATTHLSTDTQYF. The rearrangement uses TRBV6-8 and TRBJ2-3; TRBD1 matches 8 bases. Trimming removed 5 bases from V and 0 bases from J; junction bases left unmatched: 22. Germline CDR1 MNHGY, CDR2 SAAAGT. The CDR3 totals 21 residues.

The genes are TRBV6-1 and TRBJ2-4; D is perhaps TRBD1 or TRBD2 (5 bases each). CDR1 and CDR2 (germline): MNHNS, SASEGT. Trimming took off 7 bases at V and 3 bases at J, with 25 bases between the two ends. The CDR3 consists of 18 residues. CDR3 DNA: TGTGCCAGCATTGGGCAGGGAGTGGTAACGGGTGGCAAAAACATTCAGTACTTC. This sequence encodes CASIGQGVVTGGKNIQYF.

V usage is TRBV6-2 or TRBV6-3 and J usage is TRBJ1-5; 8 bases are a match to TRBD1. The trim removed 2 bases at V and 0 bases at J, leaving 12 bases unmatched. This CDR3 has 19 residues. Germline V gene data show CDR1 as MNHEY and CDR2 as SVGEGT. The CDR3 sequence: CASSYHRTGRGYSNQPQHF. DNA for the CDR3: TGTGCCAGCAGTTACCACCGGACAGGGAGGGGGTATAGCAATCAGCCCCAGCATTTT.

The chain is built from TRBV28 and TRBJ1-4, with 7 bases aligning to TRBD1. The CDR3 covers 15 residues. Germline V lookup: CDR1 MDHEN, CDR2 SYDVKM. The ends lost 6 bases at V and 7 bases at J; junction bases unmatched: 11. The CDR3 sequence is CASRLPGTDSEKLFF. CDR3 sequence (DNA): TGTGCCAGCAGGTTACCTGGGACAGACTCTGAAAAACTGTTTTTT. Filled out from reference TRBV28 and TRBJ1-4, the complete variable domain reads DVKVTQSSRYLVKRTGEKVFLECVQDMDHENMFWYRQDPGLGLRLIYFSYDVKMKEKGDIPEGYSVSREKKERFSLILESASTNQTSMYLCASRLPGTDSEKLFFGSGTQLSVL.

The CDR3 region is CASSLALVKTQYF. In DNA, the CDR3 is TGTGCCAGCAGCTTAGCACTAGTCAAGACCCAGTACTTC. The rearrangement joins TRBV7-9 to TRBJ2-5; perhaps TRBD2 as D (5 bases). Trimming took off 0 bases at V and 6 bases at J, with 8 bases between the two ends. The CDR3 runs to 13 residues. The germline V gene encodes CDR1 SEHNR and CDR2 FQNEAQ (reference sequence).

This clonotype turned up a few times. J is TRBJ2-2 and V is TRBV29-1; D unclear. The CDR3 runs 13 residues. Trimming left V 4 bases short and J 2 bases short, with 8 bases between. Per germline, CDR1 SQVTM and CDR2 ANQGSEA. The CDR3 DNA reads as TGCAGCGTTGTTCTGCCCAACACCGGGGAGCTGTTTTTT. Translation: CSVVLPNTGELFF.

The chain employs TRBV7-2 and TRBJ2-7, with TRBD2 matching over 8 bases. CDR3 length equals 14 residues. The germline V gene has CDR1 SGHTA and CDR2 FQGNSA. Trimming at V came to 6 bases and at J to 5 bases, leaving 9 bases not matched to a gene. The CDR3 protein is CASRGAGVRNEQYF. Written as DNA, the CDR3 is TGTGCCAGCAGGGGAGCGGGAGTTAGGAACGAGCAGTACTTC. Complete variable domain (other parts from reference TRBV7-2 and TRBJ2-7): GAGVSQSPSNKVTEKGKDVELRCDPISGHTALYWYRQSLGQGLEFLIYFQGNSAPDKSGLPSDRFSAERTGGSVSTLTIQRTQQEDSAVYLCASRGAGVRNEQYFGPGTRLTVT.

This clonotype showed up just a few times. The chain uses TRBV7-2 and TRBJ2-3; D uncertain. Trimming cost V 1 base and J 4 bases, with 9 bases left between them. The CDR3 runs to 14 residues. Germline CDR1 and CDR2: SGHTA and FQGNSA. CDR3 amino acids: CASSLGSGPDTQYF. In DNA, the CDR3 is TGTGCCAGCAGCTTAGGATCCGGCCCAGATACGCAGTATTTT.